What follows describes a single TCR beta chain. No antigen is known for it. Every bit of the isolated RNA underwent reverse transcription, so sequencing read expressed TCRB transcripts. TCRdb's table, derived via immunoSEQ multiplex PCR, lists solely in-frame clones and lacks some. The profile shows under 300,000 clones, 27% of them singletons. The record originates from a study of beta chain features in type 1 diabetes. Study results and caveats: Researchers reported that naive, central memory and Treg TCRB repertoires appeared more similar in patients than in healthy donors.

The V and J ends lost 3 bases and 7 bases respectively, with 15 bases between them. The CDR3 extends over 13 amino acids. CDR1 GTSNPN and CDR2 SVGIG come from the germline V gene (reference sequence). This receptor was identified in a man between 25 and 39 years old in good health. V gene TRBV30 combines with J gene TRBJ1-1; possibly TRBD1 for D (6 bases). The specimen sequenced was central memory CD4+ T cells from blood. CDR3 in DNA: TGTGCCTGGAGGTATAGGGGGGGAAATGAAGCTTTCTTT. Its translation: CAWRYRGGNEAFF.